This TCR beta chain was recorded in a study of T cell changes during pregnancy in multiple sclerosis (dated by TCRdb to 2018 to 2020). Context from the whole study: Changes in the T cell repertoire over the course of pregnancy were examined in this study in women with multiple sclerosis.

Note on this clone: The antigen this receptor binds is unknown. Nothing much larger sits one base from this clone, and base qualities are not available.

Library preparation used the immunoSEQ multiplex PCR assay. TCRdb took this table from immuneACCESS and kept in-frame rearrangements with V and J called. Such tables lack part of the clones; where checked against another copy, unresolved V genes explain under half of the gap, and the rest is unexplained. This sample has 70,000 to 95,000 clones in its table, and approximately 91% of those were observed once. The top ten constitute approximately 2% of the sample. Cut back by 5 bases and 0 bases, the V and J ends lie 8 bases apart. Including the terminal cysteine and phenylalanine, the CDR3 comprises 14 residues. The read is trimmed to its CDR3 DNA, 42 bases read in frame from base 1. Sequences LNHDA (CDR1) and SQIVND (CDR2) are obtained from the germline V gene (reference sequence).

This sequence uses TRBV19 and TRBJ2-4, with a weak D call of TRBD1 (6 bases match). Material: peripheral blood, obtained before pregnancy. The clonotype comes from a female donor with multiple sclerosis, enrolled in a pregnancy study. The CDR3 in this case is CASSGDIAKNIQYF. The DNA sequence is as follows: TGTGCCAGTAGTGGGGACATAGCCAAAAACATTCAGTACTTC.